Shown below are 14 T cell receptor beta chains from a single sample sequenced in a study of regulatory T cells in long-lasting Graves disease. The time point denotes: newly diagnosed GD, antithyroid drugs for less than 3 months. PBMCs were the source of the RNA used for TCR sequencing. With iRepertoire HTBI primers and Arm-PCR of CDR3 regions, TCR beta libraries were built. TCRdb fed the multiplex PCR reads into MiXCR, producing one record per CDR3 protein. This sample has roughly 380,000 distinct CDR3 sequences; 15% occur once, and the top ten carry approximately 22%. Material: peripheral blood mononuclear cells (PBMCs), obtained at new diagnosis, from a patient treated with antithyroid drugs. Receptors were obtained from a female donor with Graves disease.

This clonotype occurred many times. The junction differs from germline at one of its ends, possibly a read error. The V and J genes are TRBV20-1 and TRBJ2-7; 7 nucleotides align to TRBD2. This CDR3 is built from 16 residues. Germline CDR1 DFQATT, CDR2 SNEGSKA (reference sequence). In nucleotides, the CDR3 is TGCAGTGCTAGAGATCTCAGCGGGATTCGGAAAATTACTCCAAACTTC. Translated: CSARDLSGIRKITPNF.

This clonotype was seen at least ten times. This chain links TRBV9 with TRBJ2-3, with D perhaps matching TRBD2 (5 bases). Germline assignment: CDR1 SGDLS and CDR2 YYNGEE. The germline V and J ends were trimmed by 0 bases and 4 bases, with 15 bases remaining between them. The CDR3 consists of 16 residues. CDR3 nucleotides: TGTGCCAGCAGCGTAGCTGAGGGAGCGGTTGCAGATACGCAGTATTTT. It codes for CASSVAEGAVADTQYF.

A few counts support this clonotype. The chain recombines TRBV29-1 with TRBJ1-5; TRBD1 agrees at 7 bases. The V gene's germline CDR1 is SQVTM and CDR2 ANQGSEA. The CDR3 has 14 amino acids. V lost 7 bases to trimming and J lost 5 bases; unmatched junction nucleotides: 11. The CDR3 nucleotides read TGCAGCGCCGTGACAGGGATGCCGGATCAGCCCCAGCATTTT. This sequence encodes CSAVTGMPDQPQHF. Together with reference TRBV29-1 and TRBJ1-5, the CDR3 gives the full variable domain: SAVISQKPSRDICQRGTSLTIQCQVDSQVTMMFWYRQQPGQSLTLIATANQGSEATYESGFVIDKFPISRPNLTFSTLTVSNMSPEDSSIYLCSAVTGMPDQPQHFGDGTRLSIL.

This clonotype has just a few counts. The chain links TRBV12-3 or TRBV12-4 to TRBJ1-6; D uncertain. This CDR3 region has 12 residues. V lost 3 bases, J lost 8 bases, and 5 bases lay in between. The CDR3 here is CASSFSHSPLHF. The CDR3 nucleotides read TGTGCCAGCAGTTTTTCCCATTCACCCCTCCACTTT.

This clonotype was observed many times. The DNA for the CDR3 is TGTGCCATCACCGCGGGCCTCGAGGCGGGGGCTGGTGAGCAGTACTTC. It codes for CAITAGLEAGAGEQYF. This rearrangement joins TRBV10-3 to TRBJ2-7, with D perhaps matching TRBD2 (7 bases). Trimming took 7 bases from V and 7 from J, leaving 26 bases between them. The CDR3 consists of 16 residues. Germline CDR1 reads ENHRY; CDR2 reads SYGVKD.

This clonotype has only a few counts. Here the CDR3 reads CASSVQDYEQYF. CDR3 in DNA: TGTGCCAGCAGTGTACAAGACTACGAGCAGTACTTC. This chain connects TRBV25-1 to TRBJ2-7; unclear D gene. The ends were cut back, 4 bases at V and 3 bases at J, with 7 bases in the middle. CDR3 length: 12 residues. Germline lookup yields CDR1 MGHDK and CDR2 SYGVNS.

This clonotype came up many times. The CDR3 DNA sequence: TGTGCCAGTAGTTCCGCATCCGGGACACTGAACACTGAAGCTTTCTTT. Translated: CASSSASGTLNTEAFF. V usage is TRBV19 and J usage is TRBJ1-1; a weak D match, TRBD1 (6 bases). CDR1 and CDR2 from the germline V gene are LNHDA and SQIVND (reference sequence). The germline V and J ends were trimmed by 5 bases and 0 bases, with 16 bases remaining between them. This CDR3 has 16 residues. The whole variable domain, filled in from reference TRBV19 and TRBJ1-1, reads DGGITQSPKYLFRKEGQNVTLSCEQNLNHDAMYWYRQDPGQGLRLIYYSQIVNDFQKGDIAEGYSVSREKKESFPLTVTSAQKNPTAFYLCASSSASGTLNTEAFFGQGTRLTVV.

This clonotype was recorded many times. The chain employs TRBV11-2 and TRBJ2-2; the match to TRBD2 covers 8 bases. This CDR3 region has 16 residues. CDR1 is SGHAT and CDR2 is FQNNGV in the germline V gene. The junction had 10 bases not matched to a gene; V was cut back by 6 bases and J by 4 bases. The CDR3 protein is CASSLREGYRTGELFF. As DNA, the CDR3 is TGTGCCAGCAGTCTTCGGGAGGGTTATCGCACCGGGGAGCTGTTTTTT.

This clonotype came up a few times. V is TRBV29-1 and J is TRBJ2-7; the D is unclear. V lost 7 bases, J lost 3 bases, and 10 bases lay in between. This CDR3 contains 11 residues. Germline V CDR1 and CDR2: SQVTM, ANQGSEA. CDR3 sequence reads: CSGYGNYEQYF. As DNA, the CDR3 is TGCAGCGGATACGGCAACTACGAGCAGTACTTC.

This clonotype was recorded many times. This chain uses TRBV12-3 or TRBV12-4 with TRBJ1-5; 8 bases agree with TRBD1. J gave up 5 bases and V 5 bases, and 5 bases lay outside the gene matches. This CDR3 has 14 amino acids. CDR3 sequence (DNA): TGTGCCAGCAGTGACAGGGGTGGTTATCAGCCCCAGCATTTT. It codes for CASSDRGGYQPQHF.

This clonotype was observed many times. The genes are TRBV18 and TRBJ2-3, with D tentatively TRBD2 (5 bases). This CDR3 has 14 residues. V was clipped by 5 bases and J by 5 bases, with 14 bases between them. Germline V gene data show CDR1 as KGHSH and CDR2 as LQKENI. The CDR3 region is CASSSGLPKDTQYF. The CDR3 DNA follows: TGTGCCAGCTCATCTGGACTCCCCAAAGATACGCAGTATTTT.

This clonotype was recorded a few times. The chain joins TRBV20-1 to TRBJ2-7, with D unresolved. Trimming took 5 bases from V and 3 from J, leaving 11 bases between them. The CDR3 spans 12 residues. Germline V CDR1 and CDR2: DFQATT, SNEGSKA (reference sequence). CDR3 DNA: TGCAGTGCTTCACGGGTCCTCTACGAGCAGTACTTC. It specifies CSASRVLYEQYF.

This clonotype has more than one count but fewer than ten. This sequence joins TRBV5-1 and TRBJ2-7, with D perhaps matching TRBD2 (5 bases). In germline, CDR1 is SGHRS, CDR2 YFSETQ. V lost 4 bases and J 7 bases, leaving 24 bases between the germline ends. CDR3 length equals 16 residues. For the CDR3, the DNA is TGCGCCAGCAGCGACCTCGGTGTAGGGCAACCGGGGGAGCAGTACTTC. This sequence encodes CASSDLGVGQPGEQYF.

Notes on this clonotype: This clone may be a read error of a much larger clone one base away. V gene TRBV5-1 combines with J gene TRBJ2-3, with unresolved D. V was pared by 0 bases and J by 4 bases, with 9 bases between. Germline assignment: CDR1 SGHRS and CDR2 YFSETQ. CDR3 length: 14 residues. CDR3 DNA: TGCGCCAGCAGCTTGGATTTCTGGGCAGATACGCAGTATTTT. It encodes CASSLDFWADTQYF.